The 25 T cell receptor beta chains below come from one sample, sequenced in a study of control samples from healthy donors and cancer patients. Assay used: immunoSEQ multiplex PCR; TCRdb lists only in-frame clones, some missing. Among more than 65,000 clones listed, about 80% were seen once. What was sequenced was blood. These receptors all stem from a man aged 50-59 years in good health.

The rearrangement joins TRBV4-1 to TRBJ2-1, with D uncertain. V was cut by 0 bases and J by 0 bases, with 12 bases left in between. This CDR3 is built from 17 residues. The germline gives CDR1 MGHRA, CDR2 YSYEKL. CDR3 in amino acids: CASSQETTLSSYNEQFF. CDR3 nucleotides: TGCGCCAGCAGCCAAGAGACAACCTTGAGCTCCTACAATGAGCAGTTCTTC.

This clone was counted a single time. The chain is built from TRBV7-6 and TRBJ2-7; D call uncertain. With 3 bases removed from V and 2 bases from J, the gap between germline ends came to 11 bases. The CDR3 is made up of 14 amino acids. CDR1 SGHVS and CDR2 FNYEAQ come from the germline V gene. The CDR3: CASSFRQEAYEQYF. The CDR3 DNA is TGTGCCAGCAGCTTTCGGCAGGAAGCCTACGAGCAGTACTTC.

Only a few counts were recorded for this clone. CDR3 region: CASSSTRDTDTQYF. CDR3 nucleotides: TGTGCCAGCAGCTCGACAAGGGACACAGATACGCAGTATTTT. The chain combines TRBV7-9 with TRBJ2-3; D gene uncertain. V lost 4 bases, J lost 2 bases, and 10 bases lay in between. The CDR3 contains 14 residues. Germline V gives CDR1 SEHNR, CDR2 FQNEAQ (reference sequence).

The chain employs TRBV9 and TRBJ1-2, with D uncertain. The CDR3 sequence is 16 residues long. The germline CDR1 and CDR2 sequences are SGDLS and YYNGEE. The ends were cut back, 0 bases at V and 8 bases at J, with 20 bases in the middle. CDR3 nucleotide sequence: TGTGCCAGCAGCGTAGATGGCGCCGTCGGTATTGGGGGCTACACCTTC. Its protein product is CASSVDGAVGIGGYTF.

This rearrangement joins TRBV18 to TRBJ2-1; perhaps TRBD1 as D (6 bases). The germline CDR1 and CDR2 sequences are KGHSH and LQKENI. The CDR3 runs to 13 residues. V was clipped by 2 bases and J by 8 bases, with 10 bases between them. This CDR3 reads CASSPSGDDEQFF. In nucleotides, the CDR3 is TGTGCCAGCTCACCATCAGGGGACGATGAGCAGTTCTTC.

The V call is TRBV6-1, the J call TRBJ1-1; TRBD1 matches at 9 bases. This CDR3 is 15 amino acids long. J lost 11 bases, V lost 3 bases, and 13 bases had no gene match. Germline values: CDR1 MNHNS, CDR2 SASEGT. The CDR3 reads CASSDGGTGLEDAFF. Written as DNA, the CDR3 is TGTGCCAGCAGTGACGGCGGGACAGGGTTAGAGGATGCTTTCTTT.

The genes are TRBV23-1 and TRBJ2-6, with unresolved D. TRBV23-1 is treated as an ORF (open reading frame) with a function not yet certain. V lost 7 bases and J lost 4, with 26 bases in between. The CDR3 totals 19 residues. CDR3 residues: CASIVDETLEEYGANVLTF. The CDR3 region has the DNA TGCGCCAGCATAGTCGATGAGACCCTCGAGGAGTACGGGGCCAACGTCCTGACTTTC.

The chain employs TRBV7-2 and TRBJ2-3, with TRBD2 matching 7 bases. V lost 2 bases to trimming and J lost 3 bases; unmatched junction nucleotides: 8. The CDR3 totals 16 residues. CDR1 is SGHTA, CDR2 FQGNSA, per germline. The CDR3 here is CASSLYMAGATDTQYF. For the CDR3, the DNA is TGTGCCAGCAGCTTATATATGGCGGGAGCGACAGATACGCAGTATTTT.

The chain has TRBV5-4 and TRBJ2-5, with D tentatively TRBD1 (5 bases). Trimming cost V 4 bases and J 2 bases, with 15 bases left between them. Germline V gives CDR1 SGHNT, CDR2 YYREEE (reference sequence). The CDR3 is 15 amino acids. The CDR3 is CASSRTLGPQETQYF. The CDR3 DNA reads TGTGCCAGCAGCCGCACTCTGGGGCCTCAAGAGACCCAGTACTTC.

On this clone: The germline gene is not matched at one end of the junction; a read error may be the cause. The V and J genes are TRBV6-1 and TRBJ1-1; 7 positions match TRBD1. Germline CDR1 is MNHNS and CDR2 is SASEGT. The CDR3 totals 14 residues. Here the CDR3 reads CASSEILKRGRLVF. CDR3 DNA: TGTGCCAGCAGTGAAATACTCAAGAGGGGGCGCCTCGTCTTT.

J is TRBJ1-1 and V is TRBV1. TRBV1 represents a pseudogene. The CDR3 has 16 amino acids. The CDR3 region is CTSSLVFPPRGTEAFF. CDR3 nucleotide sequence: TGCACCAGCAGCCTGGTTTTCCCCCCCAGAGGCACTGAAGCTTTCTTT.

This CDR3 reads CASSTSGGLVVTDTQYF. The CDR3 nucleotides read TGTGCCAGCAGCACCAGCGGGGGACTAGTGGTCACAGATACGCAGTATTTT. J is TRBJ2-3 and V is TRBV9, with TRBD2 matching over 8 bases. The CDR3 extends over 17 amino acids. In germline, CDR1 is SGDLS, CDR2 YYNGEE. With 4 bases clipped from V and 2 bases from J, the junction kept 12 bases outside the gene matches.

The genes are TRBV2 and TRBJ2-7; D remains unclear. CDR3 length equals 15 residues. Trimming removed 6 bases at V and 2 bases at J, with 17 bases between. Germline V gives CDR1 SNHLY, CDR2 FYNNEI. CDR3 coding DNA: TGTGCCAGCAGGGGTCCCGAGAACGCTCCCTACGAGCAGTACTTC. This gives the protein CASRGPENAPYEQYF.

V and J are TRBV5-4 and TRBJ2-7; TRBD1 aligns across 9 bases. Germline CDR1 is SGHNT and CDR2 is YYREEE (reference sequence). CDR3 length: 15 amino acids. With V trimmed by 0 bases and J by 1 base, 2 bases remained unmatched. DNA of the CDR3: TGTGCCAGCAGCTTGGGGACAGGGGCTTCCTACGAGCAGTACTTC. Translating it yields CASSLGTGASYEQYF.

The rearrangement links TRBV19 to TRBJ1-2, with unresolved D. The germline V and J ends were trimmed by 3 bases and 0 bases, with 5 bases remaining between them. CDR1 and CDR2 (germline): LNHDA, SQIVND (reference sequence). CDR3 length: 13 amino acids. CDR3 DNA sequence: TGTGCCAGTAGTATCCGAACTAACTATGGCTACACCTTC. Amino acid sequence: CASSIRTNYGYTF.

The rearrangement links TRBV6-2 or TRBV6-3 to TRBJ2-5; no definite D call. CDR1 MNHEY and CDR2 SVGEGT come from the germline V gene. V lost 4 bases and J 2 bases, leaving 8 bases between the germline ends. The CDR3 has 13 amino acids. The CDR3 reads CASSSRYQETQYF. The CDR3, as DNA: TGTGCCAGCAGTTCGAGATATCAAGAGACCCAGTACTTC.

The J gene is TRBJ2-5, the V gene TRBV10-1; possibly TRBD1 for D (6 bases). Germline V gene lookup returns CDR1 WNHNN and CDR2 SYGVQD (reference sequence). V lost 7 bases to trimming and J lost 2 bases, with 17 bases between them. This CDR3 has 15 amino acids. CDR3 nucleotide sequence: TGCGCCAGCACTCGTCGGACAGCCCGGCAAGAGACCCAGTACTTC. Translating it yields CASTRRTARQETQYF.

The chain employs TRBV7-2 and TRBJ1-5, with 8 bases aligning to TRBD1. The CDR3 has 14 residues. Trimming took 4 bases from V and 3 from J; bases not matched to a gene: 2. Germline lookup yields CDR1 SGHTA and CDR2 FQGNSA. CDR3 nucleotides: TGTGCCAGCAGCTACAGGGGGTACAATCAGCCCCAGCATTTT. This translates into CASSYRGYNQPQHF. Combining the CDR3 with reference TRBV7-2 and TRBJ1-5 gives the whole variable domain GAGVSQSPSNKVTEKGKDVELRCDPISGHTALYWYRQSLGQGLEFLIYFQGNSAPDKSGLPSDRFSAERTGGSVSTLTIQRTQQEDSAVYLCASSYRGYNQPQHFGDGTRLSIL.

The chain recombines TRBV7-2 with TRBJ2-7; D unresolved. Germline CDR1 and CDR2: SGHTA and FQGNSA. This CDR3 is 11 amino acids long. V gave up 5 bases and J gave up 7 bases, with 9 bases separating them. The DNA for the CDR3 is TGTGCCAGCAGCCCCGGACGGGAGCAGTACTTC. This encodes CASSPGREQYF. Based on the CDR3 plus reference TRBV7-2 and TRBJ2-7, the full variable domain is GAGVSQSPSNKVTEKGKDVELRCDPISGHTALYWYRQSLGQGLEFLIYFQGNSAPDKSGLPSDRFSAERTGGSVSTLTIQRTQQEDSAVYLCASSPGREQYFGPGTRLTVT.

Worth noting for this clone: A junction end diverges from the germline sequence, so it may reflect a read error. V is TRBV29-1 and J is TRBJ2-1; 9 bases align to TRBD1. Germline CDR1 and CDR2: SQVTM and ANQGSEA. The CDR3 runs to 9 residues. The CDR3 nucleotides read TGCAGCGTTGGACAGGGGGGGCTCTTC. It yields the protein CSVGQGGLF.

The gene calls are TRBV10-3 and TRBJ2-1; D is possibly TRBD1 (5 bases). This CDR3 comprises 13 residues. In germline, CDR1 is ENHRY, CDR2 SYGVKD. Trimming cost V 4 bases and J 5 bases, with 9 bases left between them. The CDR3 loop reads CAISAGFNNEQFF. The CDR3 region has the DNA TGTGCCATCAGTGCAGGGTTCAACAATGAGCAGTTCTTC.

The chain employs TRBV6-5 and TRBJ1-4; D is perhaps TRBD1 (5 bases). Germline CDR1 is MNHEY and CDR2 is SVGAGI. V lost 11 bases and J lost 3, with 10 bases in between. This CDR3 has 12 residues. The CDR3 sequence: CASGGANEKLFF. The CDR3 DNA reads TGTGCCTCGGGGGGGGCTAATGAAAAACTGTTTTTT.

This clone occurred once. This chain joins TRBV24-1 and TRBJ2-7; TRBD1 agrees at 8 bases. After removal of 3 bases from V and 7 bases from J, the junction contained 7 bases not matched to a gene. CDR1 and CDR2 (germline): KGHDR, SFDVKD. The CDR3 loop spans 14 amino acids. This CDR3 reads CATSDPGQGGEQYF. The CDR3 DNA is TGTGCCACCAGTGATCCTGGACAGGGCGGGGAGCAGTACTTC.

The rearrangement links TRBV20-1 to TRBJ1-6, with a possible D match to TRBD1 (6 bases). This CDR3 is 13 amino acids long. V was trimmed by 3 bases and J by 9 bases, leaving 12 bases between them. Germline V gives CDR1 DFQATT, CDR2 SNEGSKA (reference sequence). The CDR3: CSASKGGRSPLHF. The CDR3 DNA follows: TGCAGTGCTAGTAAGGGGGGACGTTCACCCCTCCACTTT.

The V and J genes are TRBV6-4 and TRBJ2-4; a weak D match, TRBD2 (6 bases). The CDR3 is made up of 16 amino acids. The germline V gene has CDR1 MRHNA and CDR2 SNTAGT. V lost 10 bases and J 1 base, leaving 20 bases between the germline ends. The CDR3 reads CANEAGGRLAKNIQYF. In DNA form, the CDR3 reads TGTGCCAACGAGGCCGGGGGACGCCTGGCCAAAAACATTCAGTACTTC.